This is a list of T cell receptor beta chains from one sample in a study of pediatric ulcerative colitis. Sequencing was performed with immunoSEQ multiplex PCR; in TCRdb, only in-frame clones are kept and a portion is missing. This sample has 30,000 to 40,000 clones, with 81% found just once. Sequencing was performed on gut tissue. The receptors here all came from a boy aged 5-17 years with mild ulcerative colitis. Each CDR3 is given with its conserved first and last residue. A D gene is named only where the DNA matches it firmly. For some rows the clone size is stated as once, few or many, or as a class when expanded; others skip it.

j_gene: TRBJ1-1
abundance: once
v_gene: TRBV19
d_gene: TRBD1
CDR3nt: TGTGCCAGCCAGGGAGGGAGACAGGGAATGACCACTGAAGCTTTCTTT
CDR3aa: CASQGGRQGMTTEAFF

j_gene: TRBJ2-3
abundance: NA
v_gene: TRBV4-1
d_gene: NA
CDR3nt: TGCGCCAGCAGCCCCTCGAGGGAAGATACGCAGTATTTT
CDR3aa: CASSPSREDTQYF

j_gene: TRBJ1-6
abundance: once
v_gene: TRBV5-1
d_gene: TRBD1
CDR3nt: TGCGCCAGCAGCACGGACAGGGAAGGTTCACCCCTCCACTTT
CDR3aa: CASSTDREGSPLHF

j_gene: TRBJ1-1
abundance: NA
v_gene: TRBV4-1
d_gene: NA
CDR3nt: TGCGCCAGCAGCCGAGTTGTGAGGTGGGACTCAGTTCGTAGCACTGAAGCTTTCTTT
CDR3aa: CASSRVVRWDSVRSTEAFF

j_gene: TRBJ2-1
abundance: NA
v_gene: TRBV9
d_gene: TRBD1
CDR3nt: TGTGCCAGCAGCGTATCAGGGACAGGTTACAATGAGCAGTTCTTC
CDR3aa: CASSVSGTGYNEQFF

j_gene: TRBJ2-7
abundance: NA
v_gene: TRBV6-1
d_gene: TRBD2
CDR3nt: TGTGCCAGCAGTGAGGGGGGGTACTTTAACGAGCAGTACTTC
CDR3aa: CASSEGGYFNEQYF

j_gene: TRBJ2-1
abundance: NA
v_gene: TRBV7-8
d_gene: TRBD2
CDR3nt: TGTGCCAGCAGCGAATTAGCGGGGGGTGGAGATGAGCAGTTCTTC
CDR3aa: CASSELAGGGDEQFF

j_gene: TRBJ1-3
abundance: NA
v_gene: TRBV18
d_gene: NA
CDR3nt: TGTGCCAGCTCTCCCCTGTATGGAAACACCATATATTTT
CDR3aa: CASSPLYGNTIYF

j_gene: TRBJ2-3
abundance: NA
v_gene: TRBV9
d_gene: TRBD2
CDR3nt: TGTGCCAGCAGCGTAGCAAGCGGGGGGGCGGATACGCAGTATTTT
CDR3aa: CASSVASGGADTQYF

j_gene: TRBJ1-1
abundance: NA
v_gene: TRBV5-1
d_gene: NA
CDR3nt: TGCGCCAGCAGCTCTTTGACAGGAGTAAGCACTGAAGCTTTCTTT
CDR3aa: CASSSLTGVSTEAFF